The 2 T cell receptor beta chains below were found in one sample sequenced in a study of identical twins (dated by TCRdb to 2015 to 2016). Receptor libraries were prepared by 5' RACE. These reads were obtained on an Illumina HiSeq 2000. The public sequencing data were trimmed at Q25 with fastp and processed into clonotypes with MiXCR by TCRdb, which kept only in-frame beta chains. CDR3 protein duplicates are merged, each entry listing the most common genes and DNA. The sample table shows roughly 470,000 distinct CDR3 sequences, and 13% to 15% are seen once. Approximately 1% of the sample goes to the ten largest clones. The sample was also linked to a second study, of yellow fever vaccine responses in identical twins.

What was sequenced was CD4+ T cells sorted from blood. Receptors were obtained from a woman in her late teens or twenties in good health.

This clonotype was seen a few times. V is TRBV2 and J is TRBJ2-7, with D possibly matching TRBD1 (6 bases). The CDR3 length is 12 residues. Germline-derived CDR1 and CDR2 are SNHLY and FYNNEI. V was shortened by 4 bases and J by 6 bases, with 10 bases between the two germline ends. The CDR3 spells CASSGRGSEQYF. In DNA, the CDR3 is TGTGCCAGCAGTGGCAGGGGTTCCGAGCAGTACTTC.

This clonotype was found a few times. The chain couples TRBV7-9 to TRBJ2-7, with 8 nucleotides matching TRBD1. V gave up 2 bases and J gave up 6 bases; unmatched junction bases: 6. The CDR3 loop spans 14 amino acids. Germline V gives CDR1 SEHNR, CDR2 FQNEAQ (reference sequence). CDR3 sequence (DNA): TGTGCCAGCAGCTTACCCTTGACAGGGGCCGAGCAGTACTTC. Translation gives CASSLPLTGAEQYF.